This T cell receptor beta chain was profiled in a study of blood T cell repertoires in COVID-19. Study information: Both acute and convalescent COVID-19 samples were obtained from the United States, Italy and Spain. The analysed material was cDNA or gDNA that came from T cells, B-cell-depleted T cells, or PBMCs.

The CDR3 totals 14 residues. This clone has more than one count but fewer than ten. Per the authors' pipeline: How many nucleated cells were present was estimated from reference gene primer amplification. The table came from immunoSEQ multiplex PCR; TCRdb's copy has only in-frame clones and leaves some out. The V and J calls and clone size were taken over from that table, and D and trimming were inferred from the DNA. The sample consists of about 36,000 clones, around 85% of them appearing once. Source material: peripheral blood. The chain employs TRBV21-1 and TRBJ2-3; the listed D gene, TRBD1, was not tested against the DNA. TRBV21-1 is given as a pseudogene. This receptor was identified in a middle-aged man with active COVID-19. The CDR3 reads CASSKWQGTDTQYF. The DNA of the CDR3 is TGTGCCAGCAGCAAATGGCAGGGCACAGATACGCAGTATTTT.